The rows below give T cell receptor beta chains drawn from one sample of a study of shared clonotypes between healthy human individuals. The repertoire was sequenced with immunoSEQ multiplex PCR; TCRdb's copy has only in-frame clones and lacks some. Of under 1,900,000 clones detected, approximately 98.5% appear once; the ten largest clones hold approximately 0.4%. The sample comprised naive CD4+ T cells sorted from blood. Every receptor here comes from a young man in good health. Both conserved end residues are trimmed from each CDR3. The order of the fields is CDR3 protein, J gene, clone size, V gene. Not all rows give a size; the values are once, few, many and, for expanded clones, a class.

CDR3: ASSQGPRDRPI
J: TRBJ2-7
size: .
V: TRBV4-3

CDR3: ASSQGLTGAGSGNTIY
J: TRBJ1-3
size: .
V: TRBV4-3

CDR3: ASSMLPGLAEKGAGELF
J: TRBJ2-2
size: .
V: TRBV19

CDR3: ASSSGQGVDGSNQPQH
J: TRBJ1-5
size: .
V: TRBV28

CDR3: ASSPTPYYEQY
J: TRBJ2-7
size: .
V: TRBV7-2

CDR3: ASSLELAAYNEQF
J: TRBJ2-1
size: once
V: TRBV7-2

CDR3: ASSQDYGYT
J: TRBJ1-2
size: .
V: TRBV4-2

CDR3: ASSVGVPNTGELF
J: TRBJ2-2
size: .
V: TRBV9

CDR3: SADRDFEQF
J: TRBJ2-1
size: .
V: TRBV20-1

CDR3: ASSATSTVTGELF
J: TRBJ2-2
size: .
V: TRBV9

CDR3: ASSLAGVSDTQY
J: TRBJ2-3
size: .
V: TRBV5-1

CDR3: ASSQQGNGYT
J: TRBJ1-2
size: few
V: TRBV4-2

CDR3: ASSDWGSNSPGELF
J: TRBJ2-2
size: once
V: TRBV2

CDR3: ASGRNNQPQH
J: TRBJ1-5
size: .
V: TRBV6-1

CDR3: ASSKDQYNEQF
J: TRBJ2-1
size: .
V: TRBV2

CDR3: ASSQDTGLGEQY
J: TRBJ2-7
size: .
V: TRBV4-1

CDR3: ASSLRAGINEQF
J: TRBJ2-1
size: once
V: TRBV7-9

CDR3: ASSPFTDTQY
J: TRBJ2-3
size: .
V: TRBV18

CDR3: SVTTPQGIDEQF
J: TRBJ2-1
size: .
V: TRBV29-1

CDR3: ASGLVQNEQF
J: TRBJ2-1
size: .
V: TRBV12-5

CDR3: ASSLRRAGNTGELF
J: TRBJ2-2
size: .
V: TRBV5-1

CDR3: AIRVEGRDEQY
J: TRBJ2-7
size: .
V: TRBV10-3

CDR3: ASSQGTSLYEQY
J: TRBJ2-7
size: once
V: TRBV7-8

CDR3: ASSLGTVTDTQY
J: TRBJ2-3
size: .
V: TRBV5-1

CDR3: SVVSDASFSAF
J: TRBJ1-1
size: .
V: TRBV29-1

CDR3: ASSRGLAVTGELF
J: TRBJ2-2
size: .
V: TRBV7-7

CDR3: ASSFAPGLSSTGELF
J: TRBJ2-2
size: .
V: TRBV12-1

CDR3: ASSVGAGGANTEAF
J: TRBJ1-1
size: .
V: TRBV9

CDR3: ASRKPGEGTYEQY
J: TRBJ2-7
size: .
V: TRBV19

CDR3: ASKGQGRYGYT
J: TRBJ1-2
size: once
V: TRBV6-1